This record concerns one T cell receptor (beta chain) sequence. Produced via immunoSEQ multiplex PCR; TCRdb's table is partial and in-frame only. The data show 80,000 to 85,000 clones, with about 86% seen just once and around 7% held by the top ten. Per germline, CDR1 WSHSY and CDR2 SAAADI. V was pared by 3 bases and J by 0 bases, with 9 bases between. There are 14 residues in the CDR3. The source of the sample is a study of OX40 agonist ivuxolimab in advanced cancers. Study context: Intravenous ivuxolimab was administered to patients every 2 weeks at 0.01 to 10 mg/kg.

The sequence was collected from an adult with an advanced solid tumor such as melanoma, head and neck, liver or kidney cancer. The chain employs TRBV10-2 and TRBJ2-7; no clear D gene. The sample was CD4+ or CD8+ T cells sorted from blood, taken in a trial of the OX40 agonist ivuxolimab. The CDR3 DNA follows: TGCGCCAGCAGTGACCCAGAAAGCTCCTACGAGCAGTACTTC. Residues: CASSDPESSYEQYF.